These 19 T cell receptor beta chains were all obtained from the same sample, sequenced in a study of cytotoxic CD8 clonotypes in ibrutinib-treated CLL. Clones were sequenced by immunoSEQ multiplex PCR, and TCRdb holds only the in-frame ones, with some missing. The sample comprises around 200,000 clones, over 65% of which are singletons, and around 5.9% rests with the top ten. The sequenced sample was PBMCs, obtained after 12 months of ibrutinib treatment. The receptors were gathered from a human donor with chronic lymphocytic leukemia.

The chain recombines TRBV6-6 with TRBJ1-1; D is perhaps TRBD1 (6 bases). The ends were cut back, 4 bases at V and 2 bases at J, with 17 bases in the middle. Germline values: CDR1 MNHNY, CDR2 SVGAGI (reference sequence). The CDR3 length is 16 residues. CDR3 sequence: CASSSSGGRENTEAFF. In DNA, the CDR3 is TGTGCCAGCAGTTCCTCCGGGGGGCGAGAAAACACTGAAGCTTTCTTT.

CDR3 sequence: CAWGRGASTDTQYF. The CDR3 DNA reads TGTGCCTGGGGAAGGGGGGCCAGCACAGATACGCAGTATTTT. The V and J genes are TRBV30 and TRBJ2-3; D may be TRBD1 or TRBD2 (6 bases each). The CDR3 extends over 14 amino acids. Trimming took off 5 bases at V and 0 bases at J, with 12 bases between the two ends. Germline loops: CDR1 GTSNPN, CDR2 SVGIG (reference sequence).

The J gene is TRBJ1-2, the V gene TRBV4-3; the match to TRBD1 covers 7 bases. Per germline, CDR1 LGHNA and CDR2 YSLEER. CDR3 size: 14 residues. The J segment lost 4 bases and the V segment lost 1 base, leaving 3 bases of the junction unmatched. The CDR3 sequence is CASSQGTGLYGYTF. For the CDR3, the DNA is TGCGCCAGCAGCCAAGGGACAGGACTCTATGGCTACACCTTC.

In DNA form, the CDR3 reads TGCGCCAGCAGCTTGCCCGCCAATAGCAATCAGCCCCAGCATTTT. Translating gives CASSLPANSNQPQHF. J is TRBJ1-5 and V is TRBV5-1; no reliable D call. Trimming removed 1 base from V and 0 bases from J, with 8 bases in between. This CDR3 comprises 15 residues. CDR1 is SGHRS and CDR2 is YFSETQ in the germline V gene.

This CDR3 reads CSAVRDLSREQYF. In nucleotides, the CDR3 is TGCAGCGCCGTCCGGGATCTATCCCGCGAGCAGTACTTC. The chain employs TRBV29-1 and TRBJ2-7; tentative D call: TRBD2 (5 bases). Trimming took off 7 bases at V and 6 bases at J, with 19 bases between the two ends. Germline V lookup: CDR1 SQVTM, CDR2 ANQGSEA. This CDR3 has 13 amino acids.

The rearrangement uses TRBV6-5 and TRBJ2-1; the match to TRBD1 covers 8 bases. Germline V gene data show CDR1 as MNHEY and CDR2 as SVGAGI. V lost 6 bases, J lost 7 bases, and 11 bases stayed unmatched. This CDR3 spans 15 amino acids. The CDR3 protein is CASSSRTGRGNEQFF. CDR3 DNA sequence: TGTGCCAGCAGCTCCCGGACAGGGCGCGGGAATGAGCAGTTCTTC.

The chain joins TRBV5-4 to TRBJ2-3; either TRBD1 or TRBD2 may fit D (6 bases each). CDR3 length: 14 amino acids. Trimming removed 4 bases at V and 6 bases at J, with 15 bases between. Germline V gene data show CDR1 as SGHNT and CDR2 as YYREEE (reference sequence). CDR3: CASSRDGGPDTQYF. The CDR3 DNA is TGTGCCAGCAGCCGCGACGGGGGCCCCGATACGCAGTATTTT. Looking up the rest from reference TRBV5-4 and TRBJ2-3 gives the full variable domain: ETGVTQSPTHLIKTRGQQVTLRCSSQSGHNTVSWYQQALGQGPQFIFQYYREEENGRGNFPPRFSGLQFPNYSSELNVNALELDDSALYLCASSRDGGPDTQYFGPGTRLTVL.

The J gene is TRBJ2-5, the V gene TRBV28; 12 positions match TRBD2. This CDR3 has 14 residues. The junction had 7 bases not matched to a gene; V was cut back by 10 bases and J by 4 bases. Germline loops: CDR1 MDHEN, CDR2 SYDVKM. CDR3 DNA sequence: TGTGCCACCGGACTAGCGGGACCCGTAGAGACCCAGTACTTC. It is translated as CATGLAGPVETQYF.

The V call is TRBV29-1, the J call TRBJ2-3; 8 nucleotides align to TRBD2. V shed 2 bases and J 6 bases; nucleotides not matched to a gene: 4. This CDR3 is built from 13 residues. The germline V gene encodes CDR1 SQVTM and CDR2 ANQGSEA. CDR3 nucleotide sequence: TGCAGCGTTGAATTAGCGGGGACGGATACGCAGTATTTT. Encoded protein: CSVELAGTDTQYF.

DNA for the CDR3: TGTGCCAGCAGCTTAGACAGGTTCAACAATGAGCAGTTCTTC. Translating it yields CASSLDRFNNEQFF. V gene TRBV11-2 combines with J gene TRBJ2-1; D is unresolved. CDR1 and CDR2 (germline): SGHAT, FQNNGV. The V end was cut by 0 bases, the J end by 5 bases, with 8 bases between. This CDR3 is built from 14 residues.

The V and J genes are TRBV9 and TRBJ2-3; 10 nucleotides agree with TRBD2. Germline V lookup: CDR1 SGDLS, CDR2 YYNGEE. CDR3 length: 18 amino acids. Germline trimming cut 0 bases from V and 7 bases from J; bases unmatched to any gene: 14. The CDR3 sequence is CASSVASSGRAASHTQYF. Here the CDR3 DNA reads TGTGCCAGCAGCGTAGCTAGCAGCGGGAGGGCTGCGTCCCATACGCAGTATTTT.

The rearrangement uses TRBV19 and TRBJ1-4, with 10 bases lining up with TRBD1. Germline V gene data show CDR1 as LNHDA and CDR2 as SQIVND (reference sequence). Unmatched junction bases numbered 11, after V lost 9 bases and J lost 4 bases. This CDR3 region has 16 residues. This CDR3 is CASRDRGRGFNEKLFF. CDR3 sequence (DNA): TGTGCCAGCCGAGACAGGGGGCGCGGATTTAATGAAAAACTGTTTTTT.

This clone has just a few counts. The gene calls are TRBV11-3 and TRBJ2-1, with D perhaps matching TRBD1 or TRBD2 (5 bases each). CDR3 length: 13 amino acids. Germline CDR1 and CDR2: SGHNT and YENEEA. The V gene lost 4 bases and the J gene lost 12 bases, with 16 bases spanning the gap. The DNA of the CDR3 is TGTGCCAGCAGCTGGGGGACCCGAGACGGGCAGTTCTTC. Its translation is CASSWGTRDGQFF.

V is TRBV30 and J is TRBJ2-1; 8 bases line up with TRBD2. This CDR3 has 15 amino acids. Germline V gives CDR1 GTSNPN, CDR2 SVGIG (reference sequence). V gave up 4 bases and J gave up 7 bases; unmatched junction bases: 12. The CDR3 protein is CAWTMSGRIGNEQFF. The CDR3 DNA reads TGTGCCTGGACAATGAGCGGGAGAATCGGTAATGAGCAGTTCTTC. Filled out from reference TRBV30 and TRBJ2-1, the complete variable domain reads SQTIHQWPATLVQPVGSPLSLECTVEGTSNPNLYWYRQAAGRGLQLLFYSVGIGQISSEVPQNLSASRPQDRQFILSSKKLLLSDSGFYLCAWTMSGRIGNEQFFGPGTRLTVL.

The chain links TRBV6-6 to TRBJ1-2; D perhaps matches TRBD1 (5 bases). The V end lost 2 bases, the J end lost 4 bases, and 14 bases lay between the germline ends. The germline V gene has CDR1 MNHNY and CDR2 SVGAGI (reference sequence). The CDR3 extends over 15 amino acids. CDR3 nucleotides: TGTGCCAGCAGTTACGTACAGGCGCTTATCTATGGCTACACCTTC. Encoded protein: CASSYVQALIYGYTF.

CDR3 nucleotides: TGTGCCAGCAGCAATCACCCCGGCTTCAACTATGGCTACACCTTC. Its translation is CASSNHPGFNYGYTF. V is TRBV21-1 and J is TRBJ1-2. TRBV21-1 is termed a pseudogene. CDR3 length: 15 amino acids.

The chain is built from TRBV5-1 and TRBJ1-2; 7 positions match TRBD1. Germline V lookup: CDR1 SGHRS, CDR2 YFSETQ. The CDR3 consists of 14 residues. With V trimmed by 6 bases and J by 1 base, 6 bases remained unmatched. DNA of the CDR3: TGCGCCAGCAACAGGGGTCTTTTTAACTATGGCTACACCTTC. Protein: CASNRGLFNYGYTF.

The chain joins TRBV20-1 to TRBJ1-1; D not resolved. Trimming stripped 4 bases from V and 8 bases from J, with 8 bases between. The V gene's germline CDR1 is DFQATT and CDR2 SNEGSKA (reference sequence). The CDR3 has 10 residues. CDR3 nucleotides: TGCAGTGCTAATACAGAGGAAGCTTTCTTT. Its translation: CSANTEEAFF.

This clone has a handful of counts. The CDR3 loop reads CASSVDWVEVGQPQHF. For the CDR3, the DNA is TGTGCCAGCAGCGTAGATTGGGTAGAGGTAGGTCAGCCCCAGCATTTT. The J gene is TRBJ1-5, the V gene TRBV9; unclear D gene. Germline V gives CDR1 SGDLS, CDR2 YYNGEE. V lost 0 bases to trimming and J lost 6 bases, with 16 bases between them. The CDR3 consists of 16 residues. The full variable domain, its missing parts supplied by reference TRBV9 and TRBJ1-5, is DSGVTQTPKHLITATGQRVTLRCSPRSGDLSVYWYQQSLDQGLQFLIQYYNGEERAKGNILERFSAQQFPDLHSELNLSSLELGDSALYFCASSVDWVEVGQPQHFGDGTRLSIL.